Sequencing of this T cell receptor (beta chain) was carried out in a study of T cells in women clearing cervical HPV infection listed by TCRdb under 2018. Regarding the complete study: The cases were about 25 women with histologically confirmed HPV16-related CIN3 or worse, and 2 of these cases were invasive cancers. The approximately 26 controls were women who cleared a single incident HPV16 infection within 12 months without developing precancer or cancer. Blood from cases was drawn at the visit where the lesion was first identified, while blood from controls was drawn once the infection was no longer detected. Among cases, blood sampling occurred a median of about 150 days after lesion detection, with an interquartile range of about 85 to 210 days. Since HLA typing was available for only a few women, HLA type could not be ruled out as a confounder. This exploratory proof-of-principle case-control study, nested within the Guanacaste HPV Natural History Study in Costa Rica, compared TCR repertoires among women with different cervical HPV16 outcomes. Cases and controls were matched on year of sample collection and on age within five years. Cases had a median age of almost 35 years and controls had a median age of around 40, with no significant differences in baseline characteristics. The parent cohort enrolled 8,500 to 13,000 women aged 18 or older in Guanacaste, Costa Rica, during about 1993 to 1994 and followed them for about 7 years. Five blinded duplicates per group were added as quality controls, giving 60 or so samples: 50 or so participants and roughly ten replicates. The full study reports these points: By combining richness with V gene abundances, random forest classifiers separated cases from controls with an estimated AUC of less than 0.85. Whether associations preceded infection or resulted from infection could not be shown with the cross-sectional design, and effector/memory subsets and HPV-specific T cells were not isolated. T-cell numbers per sample were unknown, so richness differences could reflect varying T-cell content rather than repertoire biology. CIN3+ cases had significantly higher TCR repertoire richness than controls across sequencing depths, but evenness did not differ between the groups. TRBV6-7 relative abundance was lower in cases than in controls (about 0.099% versus 0.17%; Bonferroni P = 0.0008).

Concerning this clone itself: What this receptor recognizes is not known. The read ends 3 residues shy of where the CDR3 ends; the end is completed using the germline J gene.

Trimming takes 3 bases off V and 2 bases off J; junction bases not matched to a gene: 1. Based on the germline V gene, the CDR1 and CDR2 sequences are SGHAT and FQNNGV. The CDR3 sequence holds 14 residues, the cysteine and phenylalanine included. The DNA shown is the part of the CDR3 that was read: 33 bases, in frame from base 1. Using the immunoSEQ assay, multiplex PCR amplified TCR beta CDR3 regions from an average of roughly 1,200 ng of genomic DNA per sample. Primer bias was corrected in the assay by using a complete synthetic TCR repertoire to establish an amplification baseline. The amplicons were sequenced on the Illumina platform. The original pipeline was this. Sequences were error-corrected by clustering with frequency ratios and a modified nearest-neighbor algorithm, then analyzed in the immunoSEQ Analyzer with IMGT gene definitions. At each rarefaction depth, TCR richness and evenness were averaged across 20 rarefaction repeats, and any sample with fewer sequences than the depth was left out. Wilcoxon rank sum tests with FDR correction were used to compare relative abundances of V, D and J genes between the groups. Blinded duplicates gave an intraclass correlation of roughly 95% for TCR richness and an average of roughly 76% across around 70 gene segments. The table comes from immuneACCESS by way of TCRdb, which keeps in-frame sequences with V and J called. Part of the clones is missing from these tables; in studies checked, under half for an unresolved V gene and the rest for unknown reasons. Clonal size and the V and J genes are those of that table, whereas D and trimming came from the DNA. Per the sample table, the count is tens of thousands of clones. The top ten hold approximately 0.98% of the sample.

Every participant had a single incident cervical HPV16 infection, and prevalent HPV16 infections were excluded. Cervical HPV DNA was detected with MY09/MY11 PCR, and genotyping was done with dot-blot hybridization. Fifteen mL of heparinized blood were centrifuged, and the buffy coat was split into aliquots, frozen at -30 degrees C, and then kept at -80 degrees C. QIAGEN kits were used to extract genomic DNA from the buffy coat specimens. The chain uses TRBV11-2 and TRBJ2-7; 10 central bases correspond to TRBD1. The TCR was taken from a woman aged 18 to 75 with a cervical HPV16 infection that either progressed to CIN3+ or cleared (not recorded which). The sample comprised blood buffy coat. The CDR3: CASSFGTGAYEQYF. The sequenced CDR3 bases are TGTGCCAGCAGCTTTGGGACAGGGGCCTACGAG.